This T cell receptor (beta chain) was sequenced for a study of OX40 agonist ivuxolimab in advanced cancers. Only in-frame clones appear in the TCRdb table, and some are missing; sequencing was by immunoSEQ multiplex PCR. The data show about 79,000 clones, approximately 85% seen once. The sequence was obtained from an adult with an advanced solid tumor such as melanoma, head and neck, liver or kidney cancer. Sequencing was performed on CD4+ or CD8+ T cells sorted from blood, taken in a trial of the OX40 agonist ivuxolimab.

The CDR3 DNA reads as TGTGCCAGCAGCTTAGCGGTGTACCGCACAGATACGCAGTATTTT. Its protein product is CASSLAVYRTDTQYF. The chain combines TRBV7-9 with TRBJ2-3; no clear D. V lost 0 bases and J lost 1, with 8 bases in between. This CDR3 contains 15 residues. Germline V lookup: CDR1 SEHNR, CDR2 FQNEAQ (reference sequence). Full variable domain (missing parts from reference TRBV7-9 and TRBJ2-3): DTGVSQNPRHKITKRGQNVTFRCDPISEHNRLYWYRQTLGQGPEFLTYFQNEAQLEKSRLLSDRFSAERPKGSFSTLEIQRTEQGDSAMYLCASSLAVYRTDTQYFGPGTRLTVL.